This T cell receptor beta chain was obtained from a study of technical replicates of blood from a handful of donors. TCRdb keeps only in-frame clones here, not all; method: immunoSEQ multiplex PCR. The sample lists approximately 76,000 clones, 65% to 90% occurring once. Germline assignment: CDR1 LNHNV and CDR2 YYDKDF (reference sequence). V was trimmed by 1 base and J by 1 base, leaving 14 bases between them. The CDR3 loop spans 17 amino acids. Sequencing was done on a sample of PBMCs. The chain recombines TRBV15 with TRBJ2-1; maybe TRBD2 (6 bases). The sequence was obtained from a human donor in good health. Some clones in this sample may be carry-over from other donors' samples. CDR3 bases: TGTGCCACCAGCAGAGGGGCGGGACGGGGATCCTACAATGAGCAGTTCTTC. Encoded protein: CATSRGAGRGSYNEQFF.